Described below is a single TCR beta chain sequence and its context. What it recognizes is unknown. CD4+CD127+ cells were sorted as the conventional CD4 T cells. This CDR3 has 16 residues. V lost 2 bases and J 0 bases, leaving 12 bases between the germline ends. CDR1 is SGHNT and CDR2 is YYREEE in the germline V gene (reference sequence). The assay was immunoSEQ multiplex PCR, and TCRdb's table has in-frame clones only and misses some. The sample holds roughly 25,000 clones, about 95% seen once. This entry is derived from a study of B cell selection in AIRE deficiency. Study results and caveats: With only TCRbeta sequenced, over 30% of shared healthy Treg sequences overlapped Tconv.

The origin of this receptor is a human donor in good health. Sequenced material: CD4+CD127+ conventional T cells sorted from PBMCs. This rearrangement joins TRBV5-4 to TRBJ1-3; the D is unclear. The CDR3 sequence: CASSFGGQSSGNTIYF. CDR3 coding DNA: TGTGCCAGCAGCTTCGGAGGGCAGAGCTCTGGAAACACCATATATTTT.